This paragraph covers one T cell receptor (beta chain) sequence. The antigen is not known. The sample belongs to a study of regulatory and conventional T cells in RAG deficiency. Notes on the study in general: In Omenn syndrome, Treg and Tconv repertoires overlapped >75%. Treg unique TCR beta sequences were approximately 100-fold fewer in Omenn syndrome and CID/AS patients than controls. Shannon entropy was markedly lower and Simpson indices higher in RAG-deficient patients than control T-cell subsets.

This CDR3 region has 13 residues. Between the trimmed V and J ends, which lost 5 bases and 1 base, there was a span of 8 bases. Germline-derived CDR1 and CDR2 are SNHLY and FYNNEI. Only in-frame clones appear in the TCRdb table, and some are missing; sequencing was by immunoSEQ multiplex PCR. Here the sample spans some 30,000 clones, around 91% being singletons. A further study also used this sample, focusing on regulatory T cells. That source reports: The primer mix had 52 TRBV and 13 TRBJ primers. Skewed V and J usage and few unique V-J pairs marked patient repertoires, most in Tregs.

The TCR originated in a human donor in good health. The genes are TRBV2 and TRBJ1-1, with D tentatively TRBD1 (6 bases). Sample: CD8+ T cells sorted from blood. The DNA for the CDR3 is TGTGCCAGCAGTATAGGGGGGAACACTGAAGCTTTCTTT. Translated: CASSIGGNTEAFF.